This TCR beta chain was recovered during a study of blood T cell repertoires in COVID-19. Turning to the study itself: COVID-19 samples, acute and convalescent, were from the United States, Italy and Spain. Sources were T cells, B-cell-depleted T cells, or PBMCs; the material itself was cDNA or gDNA.

Methods used by the authors: Nucleated cell counts were estimated from reference gene primer amplification. Method: immunoSEQ multiplex PCR; TCRdb's copy keeps in-frame clones and lacks some. V, J and clone size were drawn from that table, and D and trimming were deduced from the DNA. Of 400,000 to 500,000 clones listed, 80% to 90% are singletons. V lost 2 bases, J lost 0 bases, and 12 bases lay in between. The CDR3 runs to 16 residues. Germline CDR1 reads SGHDT; CDR2 reads YYEEEE. The source is a woman in her thirties with active or convalescent COVID-19. The chain combines TRBV5-6 with TRBJ1-3; D gene unclear. Sample: peripheral blood. CDR3 nucleotides: TGTGCCAGCAGCTTACTCTCGACAAGCTCTGGAAACACCATATATTTT. Protein: CASSLLSTSSGNTIYF.